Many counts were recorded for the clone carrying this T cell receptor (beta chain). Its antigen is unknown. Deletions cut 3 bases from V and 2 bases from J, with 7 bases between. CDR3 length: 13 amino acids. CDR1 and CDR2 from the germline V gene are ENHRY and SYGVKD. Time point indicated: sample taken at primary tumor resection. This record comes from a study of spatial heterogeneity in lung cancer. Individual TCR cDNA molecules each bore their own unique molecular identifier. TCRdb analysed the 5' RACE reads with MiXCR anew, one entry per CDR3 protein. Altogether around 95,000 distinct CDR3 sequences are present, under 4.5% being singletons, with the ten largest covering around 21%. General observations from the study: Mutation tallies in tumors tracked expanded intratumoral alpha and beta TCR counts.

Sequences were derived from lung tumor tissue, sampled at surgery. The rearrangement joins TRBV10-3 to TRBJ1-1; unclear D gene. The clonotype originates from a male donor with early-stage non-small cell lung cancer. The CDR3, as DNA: TGTGCCATCAGTGATAGGACCAACACTGAAGCTTTCTTT. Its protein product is CAISDRTNTEAFF.